These T cell receptor beta chains were read from a single sample in a study of shared clonotypes between healthy human individuals. Sequencing used immunoSEQ multiplex PCR; TCRdb keeps in-frame clones, though not all of them. Here the sample spans about 1.1 million clones, 77% being singletons. The sample taken for sequencing was memory CD4+ T cells from PBMCs. These TCRs come from a man aged 18 to 30 in good health. Some clones in this sample may be carry-over from other donors' samples. The CDR3 runs from the conserved cysteine through the conserved F or W. The order of the fields is V gene, clone size, D gene, J gene, CDR3 protein, CDR3 DNA. The D gene is left open where the match is weak. Clone size, where shown, is once, few, many, or a class for clones that have expanded.

v_call: TRBV30
clone_size: -
d_call: -
j_call: TRBJ2-7
cdr3_aa: CAWSVGGGSYEQYF
cdr3_nt: TGTGCCTGGAGTGTGGGTGGAGGCTCCTACGAGCAGTACTTC

v_call: TRBV7-8
clone_size: -
d_call: -
j_call: TRBJ2-7
cdr3_aa: CASSRMAMGLEQYF
cdr3_nt: TGTGCCAGCAGTCGAATGGCGATGGGGCTCGAGCAGTACTTC

v_call: TRBV5-1
clone_size: -
d_call: -
j_call: TRBJ2-2
cdr3_aa: CASSVPPNRASLNTGELFF
cdr3_nt: TGCGCCAGCAGCGTCCCCCCCAACAGGGCCTCCTTGAACACCGGGGAGCTGTTTTTT

v_call: TRBV29-1
clone_size: -
d_call: TRBD1
j_call: TRBJ2-7
cdr3_aa: CSVGGDRSYEQYF
cdr3_nt: TGCAGCGTTGGAGGGGACAGGAGTTACGAGCAGTACTTC

v_call: TRBV25-1
clone_size: -
d_call: -
j_call: TRBJ2-7
cdr3_aa: CASSELGGRGTYEQYF
cdr3_nt: TGTGCCAGCAGTGAATTAGGAGGACGGGGGACCTACGAGCAGTACTTC

v_call: TRBV5-8
clone_size: few
d_call: -
j_call: TRBJ1-2
cdr3_aa: CASSLLGNYGYTF
cdr3_nt: TGTGCCAGCAGCTTGCTGGGAAACTATGGCTACACCTTC

v_call: TRBV27
clone_size: -
d_call: -
j_call: TRBJ1-5
cdr3_aa: CASSLFNSNQPQHF
cdr3_nt: TGTGCCAGCAGTTTATTCAATAGCAATCAGCCCCAGCATTTT

v_call: TRBV7-3
clone_size: -
d_call: TRBD1
j_call: TRBJ1-3
cdr3_aa: CASSLGQANTIYF
cdr3_nt: TGTGCCAGCAGCTTAGGACAGGCAAACACCATATATTTT

v_call: TRBV28
clone_size: -
d_call: -
j_call: TRBJ1-5
cdr3_aa: CASTQRRVTSNQPQHF
cdr3_nt: TGTGCCAGCACCCAAAGGAGGGTAACTAGCAATCAGCCCCAGCATTTT

v_call: TRBV5-1
clone_size: -
d_call: TRBD1
j_call: TRBJ2-5
cdr3_aa: CASSKTGEETQYF
cdr3_nt: TGCGCCAGCAGCAAGACAGGGGAAGAGACCCAGTACTTC

v_call: TRBV7-8
clone_size: -
d_call: -
j_call: TRBJ2-3
cdr3_aa: CASSLWRVSTDTQYF
cdr3_nt: TGTGCCAGCAGCTTATGGCGGGTTAGCACAGATACGCAGTATTTT

v_call: TRBV4-1
clone_size: -
d_call: -
j_call: TRBJ1-4
cdr3_aa: CASSQDQGATNEKLFF
cdr3_nt: TGCGCCAGCAGCCAAGACCAGGGAGCAACTAATGAAAAACTGTTTTTT

v_call: TRBV28
clone_size: -
d_call: -
j_call: TRBJ2-1
cdr3_aa: CASFTPRGEQFF
cdr3_nt: TGTGCCAGCTTTACCCCCCGGGGTGAGCAGTTCTTC

v_call: TRBV4-2
clone_size: -
d_call: -
j_call: TRBJ2-3
cdr3_aa: CASSQPQTSGDTQYF
cdr3_nt: TGTGCCAGCAGCCAGCCCCAGACCTCAGGAGATACGCAGTATTTT

v_call: TRBV6-5
clone_size: -
d_call: TRBD1
j_call: TRBJ2-5
cdr3_aa: CASSDRQGARETQYF
cdr3_nt: TGTGCCAGCAGCGACCGACAGGGGGCTAGGGAGACCCAGTACTTC

v_call: TRBV4-1
clone_size: -
d_call: -
j_call: TRBJ2-2
cdr3_aa: CASSRLQGAGTGELFF
cdr3_nt: TGCGCCAGCAGCCGCTTACAGGGAGCGGGGACCGGGGAGCTGTTTTTT

v_call: TRBV7-2
clone_size: -
d_call: -
j_call: TRBJ2-7
cdr3_aa: CASSPVQGDEQYF
cdr3_nt: TGTGCCAGCAGTCCCGTACAGGGTGACGAGCAGTACTTC

v_call: TRBV7-9
clone_size: many
d_call: TRBD1
j_call: TRBJ2-7
cdr3_aa: CASSPAPGQGAEEQYF
cdr3_nt: TGTGCCAGCAGCCCCGCACCTGGACAGGGGGCGGAAGAGCAGTACTTC

v_call: TRBV5-1
clone_size: many
d_call: TRBD1
j_call: TRBJ1-1
cdr3_aa: CASSQTGPNTEAFF
cdr3_nt: TGCGCCAGCAGCCAGACAGGGCCGAACACTGAAGCTTTCTTT

v_call: TRBV5-6
clone_size: -
d_call: -
j_call: TRBJ2-2
cdr3_aa: CASNRQGSTGELFF
cdr3_nt: TGTGCCAGCAACCGTCAGGGTTCCACCGGGGAGCTGTTTTTT

v_call: TRBV10-2
clone_size: once
d_call: TRBD1
j_call: TRBJ1-2
cdr3_aa: CASSARGYYGYTF
cdr3_nt: TGCGCCAGCAGTGCCAGGGGGTACTATGGCTACACCTTC

v_call: TRBV6-1
clone_size: -
d_call: -
j_call: TRBJ2-7
cdr3_aa: CASGYEGTYEQYF
cdr3_nt: TGTGCCAGCGGCTATGAGGGGACCTACGAGCAGTACTTC

v_call: TRBV7-2
clone_size: few
d_call: -
j_call: TRBJ2-3
cdr3_aa: CASSLIGLGRDTQYF
cdr3_nt: TGTGCCAGCAGCTTAATCGGCTTAGGGAGAGATACGCAGTATTTT

v_call: TRBV28
clone_size: -
d_call: TRBD1
j_call: TRBJ2-3
cdr3_aa: CASSPRTGGADTQYF
cdr3_nt: TGTGCCAGCAGTCCCCGGACAGGGGGCGCAGATACGCAGTATTTT

v_call: TRBV7-2
clone_size: -
d_call: TRBD1
j_call: TRBJ2-7
cdr3_aa: CASSIPGQAPDEQYF
cdr3_nt: TGTGCCAGCAGCATACCGGGACAGGCGCCTGATGAGCAGTACTTC

v_call: TRBV5-4
clone_size: -
d_call: -
j_call: TRBJ1-1
cdr3_aa: CASSPGVRGLNTEAFF
cdr3_nt: TGTGCCAGCAGCCCCGGTGTTCGGGGGCTGAACACTGAAGCTTTCTTT

v_call: TRBV6-5
clone_size: -
d_call: -
j_call: TRBJ1-2
cdr3_aa: CASSTPRLGMSGYTF
cdr3_nt: TGTGCCAGCAGTACCCCCCGGCTGGGGATGAGTGGCTACACCTTC

v_call: TRBV7-2
clone_size: -
d_call: -
j_call: TRBJ1-3
cdr3_aa: CASSIGIFGNTIYF
cdr3_nt: TGTGCCAGCAGCATAGGGATTTTTGGAAACACCATATATTTT

v_call: TRBV2
clone_size: -
d_call: -
j_call: TRBJ2-1
cdr3_aa: CASSDSGLLTNYNEQFF
cdr3_nt: TGTGCCAGCAGTGATAGCGGATTGTTGACGAATTACAATGAGCAGTTCTTC

v_call: TRBV5-4
clone_size: -
d_call: TRBD1
j_call: TRBJ2-1
cdr3_aa: CASSPGQGDEQFF
cdr3_nt: TGTGCCAGCAGCCCAGGACAGGGGGATGAGCAGTTCTTC

v_call: TRBV19
clone_size: -
d_call: TRBD1
j_call: TRBJ1-2
cdr3_aa: CASSRDRQNYGYTF
cdr3_nt: TGTGCCAGTAGTCGGGACAGGCAAAACTATGGCTACACCTTC